This T cell receptor beta chain was documented in a study of T-cell memory formation after mild COVID-19. Study context: The TCR clusters were mostly specific to one donor. Study observations and caveats: CD4+ bias marked clones expanding day 15 to 37, unlike balanced contracting clones.

CDR3 length equals 16 residues. Deletions cut 1 base from V and 4 bases from J, with 14 bases between. Germline V CDR1 and CDR2: SEHNR, FQNEAQ (reference sequence). With regard to this clonotype: Its specificity is unknown.

MiXCR was run by TCRdb on the 5' RACE reads, yielding one entry per CDR3 protein. The sample includes approximately 400,000 distinct CDR3 sequences, approximately 24% seen only once; the top ten take 8.5% to 9%. Input material: PBMCs or a T cell subset sorted from them (not recorded which). The origin of this receptor is an adult woman who had mild COVID-19 (a few samples of this study predate the infection). Cell type and time point are not known. This chain links TRBV7-9 with TRBJ2-1; weak D call: TRBD2 (5 bases). The CDR3 spells CASSLGSSGVYNEQFF. The CDR3 DNA reads as TGTGCCAGCAGCTTAGGTTCGAGCGGAGTTTACAATGAGCAGTTCTTC.